Listed below are T cell receptor beta chains from one sample, sequenced in a study of shared clonotypes between healthy human individuals. The table came from immunoSEQ multiplex PCR; TCRdb's copy has only in-frame clones and leaves some out. The table has some 500,000 clones, less than 96% seen once; the top ten hold 0.055% to 0.075%. The sample consisted of naive CD4+ T cells sorted from blood. These receptors originate from a young woman in good health. Each CDR3 is given with its conserved first and last residue.

v_call	j_call	cdr3_aa
TRBV9	TRBJ2-7	CASSVDDRGEQYF
TRBV28	TRBJ2-4	CASKTGGAGDIQYF
TRBV30	TRBJ2-7	CAWNWGGSEQYF
TRBV29-1	TRBJ2-7	CSVVSPSREQYF
TRBV19	TRBJ1-2	CAIRQGRNYGYTF
TRBV4-1	TRBJ2-6	CASSFEPQSRANVLTF
TRBV5-1	TRBJ1-2	CASSFSQGAGYTF
TRBV7-3	TRBJ2-7	CASSPDGYEQYF
TRBV21-1	TRBJ1-1	CASSKVSGEAEAFF
TRBV7-9	TRBJ2-5	CASSLGTSGVQETQYF
TRBV6-5	TRBJ2-7	CASSPGLGIQYF
TRBV6-5	TRBJ1-3	CASGLTDSSGNTIYF
TRBV10-1	TRBJ2-7	CASSEGGRSYEQYF
TRBV28	TRBJ1-1	CASSSGEAVVEAFF
TRBV19	TRBJ1-1	CASSIRDENTEAFF
TRBV2	TRBJ2-7	CASSEARGGSYEQYF
TRBV19	TRBJ2-2	CASSIGQGAHGELFF
TRBV18	TRBJ2-7	CASSPRGQSYEQYF
TRBV5-1	TRBJ2-2	CASSLVAGARTGELFF
TRBV2	TRBJ2-3	CVGRRESTDTQYF
TRBV28	TRBJ2-2	CASSWNTGELFF
TRBV19	TRBJ1-1	CASSRVGVGTEAFF
TRBV18	TRBJ2-3	CASSRGTSGARWGTDTQYF
TRBV29-1	TRBJ1-1	CSVIITRNTEAFF
TRBV5-1	TRBJ2-7	CASTQGTDTYEQYF
TRBV5-1	TRBJ1-1	CASSALQLGVGTEAFF
TRBV7-3	TRBJ2-1	CASSPRTGAGAANNEQFF
TRBV19	TRBJ2-1	CASSTPGTRKFF
TRBV6-1	TRBJ1-2	CASRLATNYGYTF
TRBV28	TRBJ2-7	CASSLLAGGNYEQYF
TRBV9	TRBJ2-3	CASTPADTQYF
TRBV5-4	TRBJ2-7	CASSLAGPYEQYF
TRBV29-1	TRBJ2-2	CSVVAGATGELFF
TRBV7-9	TRBJ2-3	CASSSNSQGIPEDTQYF
TRBV2	TRBJ2-7	CASMVGQGRYEQYF
TRBV11-2	TRBJ1-5	CASSLGEGQNQPQHF
TRBV28	TRBJ2-3	CASSDPSGRGTDTQYF
TRBV27	TRBJ1-4	CASSAGTGFNEKLFF